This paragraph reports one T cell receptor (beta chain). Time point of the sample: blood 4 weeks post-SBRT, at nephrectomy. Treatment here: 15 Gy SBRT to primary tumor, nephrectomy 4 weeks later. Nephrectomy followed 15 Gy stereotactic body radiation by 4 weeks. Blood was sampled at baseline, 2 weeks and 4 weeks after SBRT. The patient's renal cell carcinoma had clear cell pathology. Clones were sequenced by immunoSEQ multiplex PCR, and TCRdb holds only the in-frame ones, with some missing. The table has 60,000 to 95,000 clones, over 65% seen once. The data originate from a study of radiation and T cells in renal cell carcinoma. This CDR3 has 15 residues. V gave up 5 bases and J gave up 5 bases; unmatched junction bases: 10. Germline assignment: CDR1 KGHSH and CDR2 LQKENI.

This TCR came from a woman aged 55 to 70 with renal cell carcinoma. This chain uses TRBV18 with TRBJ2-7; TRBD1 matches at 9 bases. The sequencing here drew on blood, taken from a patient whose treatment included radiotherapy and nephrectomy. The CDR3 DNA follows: TGTGCCAGCTCATCCCAGACAGGGGGGGAAAACGAGCAGTACTTC. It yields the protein CASSSQTGGENEQYF. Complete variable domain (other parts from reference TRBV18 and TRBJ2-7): NAGVMQNPRHLVRRRGQEARLRCSPMKGHSHVYWYRQLPEEGLKFMVYLQKENIIDESGMPKERFSAEFPKEGPSILRIQQVVRGDSAAYFCASSSQTGGENEQYFGPGTRLTVT.